A selection of T cell receptor beta chains follows, all from one sample in a study of CD8+CD57+ T cells in acquired aplastic anemia. TCRdb reprocessed the reads with MiXCR, giving one entry per CDR3 protein. The sample has 300,000 or so distinct CDR3 sequences, under 60% seen once. Sequencing was carried out using sorted CD4+, CD8+, or CD8+CD57+ T cells (not recorded which) from PBMCs. These TCRs come from a human donor with aplastic anemia. Both conserved end residues are part of each CDR3. D genes are given only for firm matches. Size is omitted from some rows. Given values are once, few, many or a class for expanded clones.

J gene,clone size,V gene,D gene,CDR3 length,CDR3 DNA,CDR3 protein
TRBJ2-6,few,TRBV7-2,.,14,TGTGCCAGCAGCTTTATGGCTGGGGCCAACGTCCTGACTTTC,CASSFMAGANVLTF
TRBJ2-7,once,TRBV14,TRBD1,15,TGTGCCAGCAGCCAATCGGGACAGGGGTTTCCCGAGCAGTACTTC,CASSQSGQGFPEQYF
TRBJ2-1,.,TRBV7-9,.,12,TGTGCCAGCAGCTCAAGCTATCACGAGCAGTTCTTC,CASSSSYHEQFF
TRBJ1-1,.,TRBV6-5,.,15,TGTGCCAGCACTCTGCCGGGGGGAGCGGACACTGAAGCTTTCTTT,CASTLPGGADTEAFF
TRBJ2-1,.,TRBV7-9,TRBD2,16,TGTGCCAGCAGCTTAGCCCTAGCGGGAGAGGGCTATGAGCAGTTCTTC,CASSLALAGEGYEQFF
TRBJ1-1,.,TRBV7-4,.,17,TGTGCCAGCAGCTTCCGGCAGGGCGGGGGGCGAAGCACTGAAGCTTTCTTT,CASSFRQGGGRSTEAFF
TRBJ2-5,.,TRBV12-3/TRBV12-4,.,15,TGTGCCAGCAGCTCGGGGACCGGGGTCCAAGAGACCCAGTACTTC,CASSSGTGVQETQYF
TRBJ2-2,.,TRBV10-3,.,14,TGTGCCATCAGTGAAGGATTGAACACCGGGGAGCTGTTTTTT,CAISEGLNTGELFF
TRBJ2-3,.,TRBV6-4,.,14,TGTGCCAGCAGCCAAGGTCGGGACTTAGATACGCAGTATTTT,CASSQGRDLDTQYF
TRBJ1-4,.,TRBV24-1,.,15,TGTGCCACCAGTGATTCGGGAGCAACTAATGAAAAACTGTTTTTT,CATSDSGATNEKLFF
TRBJ1-2,few,TRBV2,.,15,TGTGCCAGCAGTCCAAGTCGAGGCTCAAACTATGGCTACACCTTC,CASSPSRGSNYGYTF
TRBJ2-7,.,TRBV7-3,TRBD2,15,TGTGCCAGCTCCCCGGGACCGGGAGGGACCTACGAGCAGTACTTC,CASSPGPGGTYEQYF
TRBJ2-1,few,TRBV2,TRBD1,14,TGTGCCAGCGGGAGACAGGGCTCCTACAATGAGCAGTTCTTC,CASGRQGSYNEQFF
TRBJ2-7,.,TRBV7-9,.,13,TGTGCCAGCAGCTTCGCGGGGGCCGACGAGCAGTACTTC,CASSFAGADEQYF
TRBJ2-1,.,TRBV25-1,TRBD2,14,TGTGCCAGCAGAGCTAGCGGGAGTCACAATGAGCAGTTCTTC,CASRASGSHNEQFF
TRBJ1-2,few,TRBV2,.,13,TGTGCCAGCAGTGAGTTTGAGACCGATGGCTACACCTTC,CASSEFETDGYTF
TRBJ1-1,many,TRBV6-5,TRBD1,16,TGTGCCAGCAGGAACGGGGCGACAGGGAGTGATACTGAAGCTTTCTTT,CASRNGATGSDTEAFF
TRBJ2-7,many,TRBV12-3/TRBV12-4,TRBD1,15,TGTGCCAGCAGTTTTCCCGGACAGGGGGCCTACGAGCAGTACTTC,CASSFPGQGAYEQYF
TRBJ1-1,.,TRBV5-1,TRBD1,13,TGCGCCAGCCACGGACAGGGGGCCGCTGAAGCTTTCTTT,CASHGQGAAEAFF
TRBJ2-1,.,TRBV25-1,.,12,TGTGCCAGCGCGGATGTCGGGAGTGGGCAGTTCTTC,CASADVGSGQFF
TRBJ2-1,once,TRBV15,TRBD1,16,TGTGCCACCAGCACTCCACAGGGGAGCTCCTACAATGAGCAGTTCTTC,CATSTPQGSSYNEQFF
TRBJ2-1,.,TRBV9,.,15,TGTGCCAGCAGCGTACCCGAGAACCCCTACAATGAGCAGTTCTTC,CASSVPENPYNEQFF
TRBJ1-6,many,TRBV3-1,.,15,TGTGCCAGCAGCCAAGATGGAGTAACGGATTCACCCCTCCACTTT,CASSQDGVTDSPLHF
TRBJ2-2,many,TRBV5-1,TRBD1,16,TGCGCCAGCAGCCTTAGGACAGGGTTGAACACCGGGGAGCTGTTTTTT,CASSLRTGLNTGELFF
TRBJ1-2,many,TRBV6-1,TRBD1,16,TGTGCCAGCAGTGAAATAGGCCAGACAGGGCGGTATGGCTACACCTTC,CASSEIGQTGRYGYTF
TRBJ2-7,.,TRBV29-1,.,11,TGCAGCGTTCGACAGACCTACGAGCAGTACTTC,CSVRQTYEQYF
TRBJ2-5,.,TRBV30,.,14,TGTGCCTGGAAGGACAGTTTAGGCGAAGAGACCCAGTACTTC,CAWKDSLGEETQYF
TRBJ2-1,.,TRBV10-3,TRBD2,16,TGTGCCATTCAGGGCACTAGCGGGGGGTTCTACAATGAGCAGTTCTTC,CAIQGTSGGFYNEQFF
TRBJ2-7,.,TRBV7-2,.,13,TGTGCCAGCAGCTTAGCGCTAGAGTACGAGCAGTACTTC,CASSLALEYEQYF
TRBJ1-1,.,TRBV2,.,13,TGTGCCAGCAGTGAATTTACGGATGGAGCAGCTTTCTTT,CASSEFTDGAAFF
TRBJ1-2,.,TRBV7-2,TRBD1,15,TGTGCCAGCAGCTCACCGGGACAGGGGTACTATGGCTACACCTTC,CASSSPGQGYYGYTF
TRBJ2-2,many,TRBV6-1,.,17,TGTGCCAGCAGCCCCCAGGGGGCGGGGGGGCCTGGCGGGGAGCTGTTTTTT,CASSPQGAGGPGGELFF
TRBJ2-1,.,TRBV7-2,TRBD1,20,TGTGCCAGCAGCTTCTTTGGTGTAGACAGGGGGCCTAGCTCCTACAATGAGCAGTTCTTC,CASSFFGVDRGPSSYNEQFF